This record covers a single T cell receptor beta chain. The CDR3 does not end in the conserved phenylalanine or tryptophan, so this is likely a read error. This entry belongs to a study of tumor and adjacent non-tumor tissue in lung cancer. A modified ARM-PCR protocol with three rounds of nested PCR amplified TCRbeta. From the multiplex PCR reads, TCRdb called clonotypes with MiXCR, one entry per CDR3 protein. The data contain tens of thousands of distinct CDR3 sequences, roughly 80% of them singletons. V lost 1 base and J lost 0, with 7 bases in between. CDR1 and CDR2 (germline): SGHTA, FQGNSA. This CDR3 region has 15 residues. The template was RNA from unsorted bulk tissue.

The chain carries TRBV7-2 and TRBJ2-1; no clear D gene. The sequence was obtained from a woman between 45 and 65 years old with non-small cell lung cancer. The material sequenced was lung tumor tissue. CDR3 loop: CASSLESSSYNEQFL. For the CDR3, the DNA is TGTGCCAGCAGCTTAGAGTCGAGCTCCTACAATGAGCAGTTCTTA.